This TCR beta chain appears in the sequencing data of a study of T cell responses to AZD1222 COVID-19 vaccine. Study at large: Second-dose schedules of about 4 or about 12 weeks were combined.

Method: immunoSEQ multiplex PCR; TCRdb's copy keeps in-frame clones and lacks some. Of about 120,000 clones in the sample, roughly nine tenths are singletons; the top ten hold 5% to 5.5%. The V gene lost 7 bases and the J gene lost 4 bases, with 16 bases spanning the gap. In germline, CDR1 is LNHNV, CDR2 YYDKDF (reference sequence). This CDR3 spans 14 amino acids. As to this clone: What it binds is not known.

The study's findings and limits: In a largely white British group with more females than males, clonal diversity was possibly underestimated. Two AZD1222 administrations were followed by greater Spike-specific TCR breadth and depth. The repertoires were collected only after the peak T cell response.

The chain links TRBV15 to TRBJ1-1, with D tentatively TRBD1 (6 bases). Material: peripheral blood, obtained on day 0 of AZD1222 vaccination. The source of this sequence is an adult in good health. The DNA of the CDR3 is TGTGCCACCAACCCGACAGGTCCTAGCACTGAAGCTTTCTTT. Protein sequence: CATNPTGPSTEAFF.